This T cell receptor (beta chain) emerged from a study of blood T cell repertoires in COVID-19 (dated by TCRdb to about 2020). In terms of the full investigation: The collaborator samples originated in the United States, Italy and Spain and spanned the acute and convalescent phases of COVID-19. The prospective study material was composed of cDNA or gDNA derived from T cells, B-cell-depleted T cells, or PBMCs. The dataset comprised deeply sampled blood TCRbeta repertoires from subjects exposed to, actively infected with, or recovered from COVID-19. The repertoires were released in a freely available public database intended as a resource for research on the immune response to SARS-CoV-2. Samples came from the ongoing ImmuneRACE study (first 160 participants) plus 1,254 subjects from 6 global collaborators. Sample metadata almost always included a de-identified subject ID, COVID-19 status, age in years and sex. Where HLA class I and class II types were available, the types were taken from metadata supplied by the sample provider, not from assay-based typing.

TCRbeta CDR3 regions were amplified from genomic DNA using the immunoSEQ Assay, a bias-controlled multiplex PCR. On the study's bioinformatics: The number of nucleated cells in each sample was estimated by amplification of reference gene primers within the assay. Sequence reads were collapsed and filtered to measure the absolute abundance of every unique TCRbeta CDR3 rearrangement. For each sample, productive Simpson clonality was calculated as the square root of Simpson's diversity index across productive rearrangements. In its TCRdb copy, this immuneACCESS table keeps in-frame sequences only and misses some clones. Where compared with another copy, unresolved V genes explain less than half of these, and the others have no known cause. The V and J calls and clone size come from that table; D and trimming were worked out from the DNA. The sample table shows roughly 90,000 clones, and more than 70% are seen once. 2.7% of the sample goes to the ten largest clones.

In Seattle, one collaborating source enrolled patients while the infection was active and tracked those patients longitudinally over the course of disease. Each collaborating institution followed its own protocols to collect whole blood in K2EDTA tubes. For TCRbeta analysis, collaborators shipped samples as frozen whole blood, isolated PBMCs, or DNA extracted from either of those sample types. As for this clone: Which antigen it targets is not known. The input lacks base qualities; no much larger clone sits a single base away.

Study-wide conclusions, independent of this receptor: How much clinical and demographic metadata was included differed by source and by participant, and the metadata was provided uncurated.

Based on the germline V gene (reference sequence), the CDR1 and CDR2 sequences are MNHNY and SVGAGI. From cysteine to phenylalanine, the CDR3 is 16 amino acids long. Only the CDR3 part of the read is kept: 48 bases, read in frame from the first base. The V and J ends are trimmed by 6 bases and 2 bases, leaving 14 bases between them. This TCR came from a man over 45 with COVID-19, enrolled during active disease. The sample was peripheral blood. The sequence joins TRBV6-6 to TRBJ2-6; TRBD1 might be the D gene, on 6 matching bases. CDR3 region: CASRPPGVTGANVLTF. The DNA sequence reads TGTGCCAGCAGACCGCCAGGGGTGACTGGGGCCAACGTCCTGACTTTC.